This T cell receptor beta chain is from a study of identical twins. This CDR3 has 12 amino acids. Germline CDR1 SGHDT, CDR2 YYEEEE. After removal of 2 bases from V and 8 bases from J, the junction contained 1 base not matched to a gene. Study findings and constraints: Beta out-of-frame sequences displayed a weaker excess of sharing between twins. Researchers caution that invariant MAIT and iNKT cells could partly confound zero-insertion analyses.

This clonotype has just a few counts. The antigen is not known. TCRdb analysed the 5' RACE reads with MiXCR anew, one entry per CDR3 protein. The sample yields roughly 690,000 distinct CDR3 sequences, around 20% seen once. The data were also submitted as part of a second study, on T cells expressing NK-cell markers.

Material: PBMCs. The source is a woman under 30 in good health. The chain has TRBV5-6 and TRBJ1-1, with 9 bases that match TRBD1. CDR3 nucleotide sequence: TGTGCCAGCAGCTTCGGACAGGGGGAAGCTTTCTTT. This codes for CASSFGQGEAFF. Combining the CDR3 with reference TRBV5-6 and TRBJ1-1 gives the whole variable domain DAGVTQSPTHLIKTRGQQVTLRCSPKSGHDTVSWYQQALGQGPQFIFQYYEEEERQRGNFPDRFSGHQFPNYSSELNVNALLLGDSALYLCASSFGQGEAFFGQGTRLTVV.